The 13 T cell receptor beta chains in this list originate from one sample, sequenced in a study of T-cell reconstitution after alpha-beta-depleted transplantation in children. Unique molecular identifiers were incorporated into the prepared TCRbeta library. TCRdb re-called the PCR reads with MiXCR, one entry per CDR3 protein. The profile shows about 830,000 distinct CDR3 sequences, 16% of them singletons. The starting material was PBMCs, mostly from graft donor cells, obtained 360 days after TCRalphabeta/CD19-depleted stem cell transplant. Every receptor here comes from a male patient younger than 18 who had a stem cell transplant for acute lymphoblastic leukemia, so the T cells may come from the graft donor.

The genes are TRBV5-1 and TRBJ1-4, with 9 bases aligning to TRBD1. Unmatched junction bases numbered 6, after V lost 4 bases and J lost 11 bases. Germline lookup yields CDR1 SGHRS and CDR2 YFSETQ. The length of the CDR3 is 13 residues. CDR3 sequence (DNA): TGCGCCAGCAGCCTCGGACAGGGGCGGAAACTGTTTTTT. Its translation: CASSLGQGRKLFF.

The V gene is TRBV12-5, the J gene TRBJ2-1, with TRBD2 identical over 14 bases. Germline loops: CDR1 LGHNT, CDR2 FRNRAP. The CDR3 covers 20 residues. The V and J ends lost 4 bases and 2 bases, in that order; junction bases with no gene match: 13. CDR3 nucleotides: TGTGCTAGTGGTTGGGTACCGGGACTAGCGGGAGTTCGTGCCTACAATGAGCAGTTCTTC. It is translated as CASGWVPGLAGVRAYNEQFF. Full variable domain (outside the CDR3, taken from reference TRBV12-5 and TRBJ2-1): DARVTQTPRHKVTEMGQEVTMRCQPILGHNTVFWYRQTMMQGLELLAYFRNRAPLDDSGMPKDRFSAEMPDATLATLKIQPSEPRDSAVYFCASGWVPGLAGVRAYNEQFFGPGTRLTVL.

There are many counts of this clonotype. This chain links TRBV20-1 with TRBJ1-3, with no clear D. The CDR3 has 14 residues. Germline V CDR1 and CDR2: DFQATT, SNEGSKA (reference sequence). Trimming removed 0 bases at V and 0 bases at J, with 6 bases between. CDR3 DNA: TGCAGTGCTAGAGATACGAGCTCTGGAAACACCATATATTTT. It codes for CSARDTSSGNTIYF.

This clonotype was recorded a few times. V usage is TRBV5-1 and J usage is TRBJ1-1; D call uncertain. The CDR3 spans 13 residues. Trimming took off 0 bases at V and 7 bases at J, with 10 bases between the two ends. Germline loops: CDR1 SGHRS, CDR2 YFSETQ. The CDR3 protein is CASSLAGQFEAFF. The CDR3 bases are TGCGCCAGCAGCTTGGCTGGGCAGTTTGAAGCTTTCTTT.

Only a few counts were recorded for this clonotype. The chain couples TRBV19 to TRBJ1-2, with D possibly being TRBD1 (5 bases). Trimming removed 2 bases from V and 7 bases from J, with 14 bases in between. This CDR3 spans 14 amino acids. Germline-derived CDR1 and CDR2 are LNHDA and SQIVND (reference sequence). In DNA, the CDR3 is TGTGCCAGTAGTATAAAGGGGCGAAGCGGTGGCTACACCTTC. Its translation is CASSIKGRSGGYTF. The whole variable domain, remainder taken from reference TRBV19 and TRBJ1-2, is DGGITQSPKYLFRKEGQNVTLSCEQNLNHDAMYWYRQDPGQGLRLIYYSQIVNDFQKGDIAEGYSVSREKKESFPLTVTSAQKNPTAFYLCASSIKGRSGGYTFGSGTRLTVV.

This clonotype was seen repeatedly, ten times or more. J is TRBJ2-4 and V is TRBV20-1; D possibly matches TRBD1 or TRBD2 (5 bases each). Germline CDR1 reads DFQATT; CDR2 reads SNEGSKA (reference sequence). The V and J ends lost 6 bases and 5 bases respectively, with 14 bases between them. This CDR3 is built from 13 residues. The CDR3 DNA is TGCAGTGCCTCGGGGCTAGTGGAAAACATTCAGTACTTC. Translation: CSASGLVENIQYF.

The chain recombines TRBV7-6 with TRBJ2-7; 7 bases match TRBD2. The CDR3 extends over 17 amino acids. The germline CDR1 and CDR2 sequences are SGHVS and FNYEAQ. The junction had 15 bases not matched to a gene; V was cut back by 2 bases and J by 5 bases. The CDR3 reads CASSLMGRGPAFDEQYF. CDR3 DNA: TGTGCCAGCAGCTTAATGGGGAGGGGACCCGCGTTTGACGAGCAGTACTTC.

This clonotype was observed many times. The rearrangement joins TRBV20-1 to TRBJ1-1; D might be TRBD1 (6 bases). The CDR3 length is 13 residues. The ends were cut back, 6 bases at V and 2 bases at J, with 13 bases in the middle. CDR1 and CDR2 (germline): DFQATT, SNEGSKA (reference sequence). The CDR3 nucleotides are TGCAGTGCCTCCCGGGACATAAACACTGAAGCTTTCTTT. Translation gives CSASRDINTEAFF.

J is TRBJ2-7 and V is TRBV27; 7 bases agree with TRBD1. CDR3 length: 14 amino acids. V dropped 5 bases and J dropped 3; count of bases not matched to a gene: 7. Germline assignment: CDR1 MNHEY and CDR2 SMNVEV (reference sequence). This CDR3 is CASSPRDSLYEQYF. The CDR3 DNA is TGTGCCAGCAGTCCCAGGGACAGCCTCTACGAGCAGTACTTC.

This clonotype has a count of ten or more. The rearrangement joins TRBV15 to TRBJ2-7, with TRBD2 as a possible D gene (6 bases). Germline V gives CDR1 LNHNV, CDR2 YYDKDF (reference sequence). The germline V and J ends were trimmed by 0 bases and 3 bases, with 12 bases remaining between them. This CDR3 comprises 15 residues. The CDR3 coding sequence is TGTGCCACCAGCAGAGACCGGGACTCCCGCTACGAGCAGTACTTC. It specifies CATSRDRDSRYEQYF.

This clonotype came up a few times. The gene calls are TRBV4-1 and TRBJ2-2, with 10 bases lining up with TRBD2. The CDR3 runs 17 residues. V lost 2 bases, J lost 1 base, and 4 bases stayed unmatched. The germline V gene encodes CDR1 MGHRA and CDR2 YSYEKL. CDR3 sequence (DNA): TGCGCCAGCAGCCAATCGGCTAGCGGGAGGAACACCGGGGAGCTGTTTTTT. The encoded protein is CASSQSASGRNTGELFF.

This clonotype has more than one count but fewer than ten. The chain uses TRBV2 and TRBJ2-1, with 14 positions matching TRBD2. CDR1 is SNHLY and CDR2 is FYNNEI in the germline V gene. CDR3 length equals 16 residues. The V gene end was trimmed by 6 bases and the J gene end by 4 bases; junction bases not matched to a gene: 5. This CDR3 is CASRGLAGVGYNEQFF. CDR3 nucleotides: TGTGCCAGCAGGGGACTAGCGGGAGTAGGGTACAATGAGCAGTTCTTC.

Ten or more counts support this clonotype. The CDR3, as DNA: TGTGCCAGCAGCTTGTCCCACACAGGCCCCCCCTACGAGCAGTACTTC. Protein: CASSLSHTGPPYEQYF. This chain connects TRBV5-6 to TRBJ2-7, with D perhaps matching TRBD1 (5 bases). Germline V gene sequence: CDR1 SGHDT, CDR2 YYEEEE. The CDR3 has 16 amino acids. Trimming pared 1 base from V and 2 bases from J, leaving 16 bases between.